Reported below is one T cell receptor beta chain. The sample is drawn from a study of cytomegalovirus exposure and HLA in healthy donors. Germline V gene lookup returns CDR1 KGHSH and CDR2 LQKENI. The CDR3 has 12 amino acids. Trimming stripped 8 bases from V and 4 bases from J, with 12 bases between. Produced via immunoSEQ multiplex PCR; TCRdb's table is partial and in-frame only. The sample has 200,000 to 250,000 clones; around 80% are singletons. The sequence was obtained from a woman aged 25 to 45 in good health and CMV-seropositive. J is TRBJ2-7 and V is TRBV18; D uncertain. The sequenced sample was PBMCs. The CDR3 sequence: CASTGQGYEQYF. The CDR3 coding sequence is TGTGCCAGCACGGGCCAAGGGTACGAGCAGTACTTC.